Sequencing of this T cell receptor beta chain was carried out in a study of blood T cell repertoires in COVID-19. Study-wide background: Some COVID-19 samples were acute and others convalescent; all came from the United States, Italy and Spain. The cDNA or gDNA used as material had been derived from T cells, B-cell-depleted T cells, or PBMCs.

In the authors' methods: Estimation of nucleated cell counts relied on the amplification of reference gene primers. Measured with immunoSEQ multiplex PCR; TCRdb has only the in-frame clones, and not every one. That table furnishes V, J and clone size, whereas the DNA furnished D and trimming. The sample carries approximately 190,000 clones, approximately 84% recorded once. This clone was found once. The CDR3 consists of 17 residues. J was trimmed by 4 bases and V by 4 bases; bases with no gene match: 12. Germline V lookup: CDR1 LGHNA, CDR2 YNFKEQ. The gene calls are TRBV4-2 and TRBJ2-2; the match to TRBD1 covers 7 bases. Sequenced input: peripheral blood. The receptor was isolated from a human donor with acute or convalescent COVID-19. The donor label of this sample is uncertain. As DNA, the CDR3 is TGTGCCAGCAGCCCTATTACCGGGACAGACGGCACCGGGGAGCTGTTTTTT. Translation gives CASSPITGTDGTGELFF.